The entry below gives a single T cell receptor (beta chain) sequence along with its context. The data derive from a study of control samples from healthy donors and cancer patients. Libraries were prepared by immunoSEQ multiplex PCR; TCRdb keeps only in-frame clonotypes and omits some of them. Of around 190,000 clones in the sample, roughly 90% were seen once. CDR3 length equals 17 residues. The gene calls are TRBV21-1 and TRBJ1-5; no check of the table's D call, TRBD1, against the DNA was made. TRBV21-1 is reported as a pseudogene. This clonotype originated in a woman between 45 and 65 years old in good health. Sample: blood. The CDR3 region is CASSKTSSGFSNQPQHF. Written as DNA, the CDR3 is TGTGCCAGCAGCAAAACTTCATCAGGGTTTAGCAATCAGCCCCAGCATTTT.